What follows describes a single T cell receptor beta chain. Antigen unknown. The data belong to a study of T cell responses to AZD1222 COVID-19 vaccine. The study, taken as a whole, reports: Repertoire samples came only from after the peak T cell response. Distributed over spike, vaccine-associated CD4 TCRs predominated at 160-218 and 743-854.

TCRdb keeps only in-frame clones here, not all; method: immunoSEQ multiplex PCR. The sample shows 150,000 to 190,000 clones, over 75% of them seen only once. Germline CDR1 reads MNHEY; CDR2 reads SMNVEV (reference sequence). CDR3 size: 14 residues. The ends were cut back, 8 bases at V and 3 bases at J, with 14 bases in the middle. Sequenced material: peripheral blood, taken on day 0 of AZD1222 vaccination. This clonotype was obtained from an adult in good health. This chain connects TRBV27 to TRBJ2-1; D not certain. The CDR3, as DNA: TGTGCCAGCGGTGATTTGCGTGGCTACAATGAGCAGTTCTTC. Residues: CASGDLRGYNEQFF.